Presented here are 32 T cell receptor beta chains from one specimen sequenced in a study of CD8+ T cells in alopecia areata. After isolation, RNA underwent reverse transcription to generate cDNA as the sequencing template. Repertoires were generated with immunoSEQ multiplex PCR, while TCRdb's copy carries only in-frame clones and drops some. The table includes about 120,000 clones, about 60% detected once. Specimen: CD4+ T cells sorted from blood. These receptor sequences come from a human donor in good health.

The rearrangement joins TRBV5-6 to TRBJ1-1; maybe TRBD1 (5 bases). Looked up from germline, CDR1 is SGHDT and CDR2 is YYEEEE. The CDR3 runs 12 residues. V lost 5 bases and J 7 bases, leaving 12 bases between the germline ends. This CDR3 reads CASSPKGDEAFF. The DNA for the CDR3 is TGTGCCAGCAGTCCGAAAGGGGATGAAGCTTTCTTT.

The chain has TRBV28 and TRBJ1-1; no reliable D call. The V gene's germline CDR1 is MDHEN and CDR2 SYDVKM. Deletions cut 5 bases from V and 1 base from J, with 8 bases between. This CDR3 is 13 amino acids long. Here the CDR3 DNA reads TGTGCCAGCAGTCCAAACAGGAACACTGAAGCTTTCTTT. The encoded protein is CASSPNRNTEAFF.

This chain uses TRBV2 with TRBJ1-5; possibly TRBD1 for D (6 bases). Trimming removed 1 base from V and 6 bases from J, with 13 bases in between. The CDR3 covers 15 residues. CDR1 SNHLY and CDR2 FYNNEI come from the germline V gene. The CDR3 sequence is CASSEGSRGGQPQHF. The CDR3 bases are TGTGCCAGCAGTGAAGGAAGCAGGGGCGGTCAGCCCCAGCATTTT.

The chain couples TRBV29-1 to TRBJ1-2; 8 nucleotides agree with TRBD1. Germline V gene lookup returns CDR1 SQVTM and CDR2 ANQGSEA. The trim removed 7 bases at V and 4 bases at J, leaving 2 bases unmatched. This CDR3 is 11 amino acids long. CDR3 nucleotides: TGCAGCGGGGGGACAGGCTATGGCTACACCTTC. It specifies CSGGTGYGYTF. The variable domain in full, with the rest retrieved from reference TRBV29-1 and TRBJ1-2, is SAVISQKPSRDICQRGTSLTIQCQVDSQVTMMFWYRQQPGQSLTLIATANQGSEATYESGFVIDKFPISRPNLTFSTLTVSNMSPEDSSIYLCSGGTGYGYTFGSGTRLTVV.

V gene TRBV5-1 combines with J gene TRBJ1-1; the D gene is possibly TRBD1 (5 bases). CDR1 and CDR2 (germline): SGHRS, YFSETQ. V was shortened by 0 bases and J by 0 bases, with 12 bases between the two germline ends. CDR3 length equals 16 residues. The CDR3 sequence: CASSLASTGLNTEAFF. The CDR3 DNA sequence: TGCGCCAGCAGCTTGGCGAGCACAGGCCTGAACACTGAAGCTTTCTTT.

This sequence joins TRBV5-6 and TRBJ2-1; a possible D gene is TRBD2 (6 bases). With 2 bases removed from V and 4 bases from J, the gap between germline ends came to 10 bases. The CDR3 runs to 14 residues. CDR1 SGHDT and CDR2 YYEEEE come from the germline V gene. Here the CDR3 reads CASSFWLAYNEQFF. The CDR3 region has the DNA TGTGCCAGCAGCTTTTGGCTAGCGTACAATGAGCAGTTCTTC.

This rearrangement joins TRBV5-6 to TRBJ1-2; tentatively, D is TRBD1 (6 bases). This CDR3 is 15 amino acids long. Germline CDR1 and CDR2: SGHDT and YYEEEE. The V end was cut by 1 base, the J end by 4 bases, with 14 bases between. The CDR3, as DNA: TGTGCCAGCAGCTTGCGCGGTGGGGGCGGCTATGGCTACACCTTC. It translates to CASSLRGGGGYGYTF.

Comment on this clone: The same CDR3 also results from other DNA sequences found in this sample. This chain uses TRBV5-1 with TRBJ2-7; D is unclear. The CDR3 extends over 12 amino acids. Deletions cut 0 bases from V and 6 bases from J, with 7 bases between. CDR1 and CDR2 (germline): SGHRS, YFSETQ. Here the CDR3 reads CASSLVGGEQYF. CDR3 DNA: TGCGCCAGCAGCTTGGTTGGCGGCGAGCAGTACTTC.

V is TRBV29-1 and J is TRBJ1-4; D perhaps matches TRBD1 (6 bases). Germline assignment: CDR1 SQVTM and CDR2 ANQGSEA. V was trimmed by 5 bases and J by 7 bases, leaving 17 bases between them. The CDR3 consists of 14 residues. CDR3 protein: CSVSQTGAIEKLFF. The CDR3 nucleotides are TGCAGCGTTTCTCAAACGGGGGCGATTGAAAAACTGTTTTTT.

This clone was counted only a few times. The gene calls are TRBV29-1 and TRBJ2-7, with 9 bases identical to TRBD2. Per germline, CDR1 SQVTM and CDR2 ANQGSEA. The CDR3 runs 13 residues. J lost 6 bases, V lost 7 bases, and 10 bases had no gene match. The CDR3 loop is CSAVLAGGGEQYF. CDR3 sequence (DNA): TGCAGCGCCGTACTAGCGGGCGGCGGCGAGCAGTACTTC.

This clone has only a few counts. The V call is TRBV5-1, the J call TRBJ1-2; perhaps TRBD1 as D (6 bases). In germline, CDR1 is SGHRS, CDR2 YFSETQ. Trimming removed 2 bases at V and 7 bases at J, with 15 bases between. The CDR3 runs to 14 residues. The CDR3 DNA follows: TGCGCCAGCAGCTTAGGGGGAAGGAGTGGTGGCTACACCTTC. It is translated as CASSLGGRSGGYTF.

This clone was picked up one time. The rearrangement uses TRBV5-6 and TRBJ1-2; no clear D gene. This CDR3 region has 15 residues. Germline CDR1 SGHDT, CDR2 YYEEEE. Trimming stripped 6 bases from V and 6 bases from J, with 21 bases between. The CDR3 DNA is TGTGCCAGCAACCCTTCCACTTATATAGGGAATGGCTACACCTTC. This translates into CASNPSTYIGNGYTF.

The chain is built from TRBV4-1 and TRBJ2-3; the match to TRBD1 covers 7 bases. Germline trimming cut 1 base from V and 3 bases from J; bases unmatched to any gene: 4. The CDR3 extends over 15 amino acids. Germline-derived CDR1 and CDR2 are MGHRA and YSYEKL. CDR3 region: CASSQVAGGTDTQYF. CDR3 sequence (DNA): TGCGCCAGCAGCCAAGTGGCAGGGGGTACAGATACGCAGTATTTT.

The chain has TRBV25-1 and TRBJ1-2; D possibly corresponds to TRBD1 (6 bases). CDR1 is MGHDK and CDR2 is SYGVNS in the germline V gene. This CDR3 spans 14 amino acids. V dropped 4 bases and J dropped 7 bases, with 16 bases sitting between them. The CDR3 sequence is CASSAIQGLSGYTF. In DNA, the CDR3 is TGTGCCAGCAGTGCCATTCAGGGGCTGAGTGGCTACACCTTC.

V gene TRBV11-3 combines with J gene TRBJ2-1; D is unresolved. V lost 0 bases, J lost 8 bases, and 8 bases lay in between. The CDR3 loop spans 13 amino acids. Germline values: CDR1 SGHNT, CDR2 YENEEA. CDR3 in DNA: TGTGCCAGCAGCTTAGATCTAACGCATGAGCAGTTCTTC. As protein: CASSLDLTHEQFF.

The chain uses TRBV6-5 and TRBJ1-1; D unresolved. The CDR3 spans 11 residues. CDR1 MNHEY and CDR2 SVGAGI come from the germline V gene. V shed 8 bases and J shed 4 bases, with 8 bases lying between them. This CDR3 is CASGRPTEAFF. CDR3 DNA: TGTGCCAGCGGAAGACCCACTGAAGCTTTCTTT.

This clone was found a few times. The rearrangement links TRBV5-5 to TRBJ1-1; D remains ambiguous. V was trimmed by 0 bases and J by 1 base, leaving 4 bases between them. Germline V gene sequence: CDR1 SGHKS, CDR2 YYEKEE (reference sequence). The CDR3 totals 13 residues. Here the CDR3 reads CASSLDTNTEAFF. The CDR3, as DNA: TGTGCCAGCAGCTTGGACACGAACACTGAAGCTTTCTTT.

This clone was recorded a few times. The genes are TRBV6-5 and TRBJ1-2; no definite D call. Germline-derived CDR1 and CDR2 are MNHEY and SVGAGI. V was trimmed by 5 bases and J by 2 bases, leaving 3 bases between them. The CDR3 spans 11 residues. CDR3 coding DNA: TGTGCCAGCAGTGGCAACTATGGCTACACCTTC. Translating gives CASSGNYGYTF.

J is TRBJ1-4 and V is TRBV5-1, with 8 bases that match TRBD1. Germline-derived CDR1 and CDR2 are SGHRS and YFSETQ. The junction had 3 bases not matched to a gene; V was cut back by 0 bases and J by 8 bases. The CDR3 loop spans 14 amino acids. The CDR3 nucleotides are TGCGCCAGCAGCTTGGGACAGGGGATCGAAAAACTGTTTTTT. Translating it yields CASSLGQGIEKLFF.

The J gene is TRBJ1-1, the V gene TRBV19; D is unresolved. The CDR3 covers 13 residues. V lost 4 bases and J lost 2, with 8 bases in between. The germline gives CDR1 LNHDA, CDR2 SQIVND (reference sequence). As DNA, the CDR3 is TGTGCCAGTAGTAGCAGTTCTAACACTGAAGCTTTCTTT. This encodes CASSSSSNTEAFF.

This clone turned up a few times. This chain links TRBV21-1 with TRBJ2-1; the DNA was not compared with TRBD2, the D call given in the table. TRBV21-1 is labeled a pseudogene. This CDR3 comprises 12 residues. This CDR3 is CASPNEDNEQFF. For the CDR3, the DNA is TGTGCCAGCCCAAATGAGGATAATGAGCAGTTCTTC.

The CDR3 sequence is CASSSPGQGKADTQYF. In DNA form, the CDR3 reads TGTGCCAGCAGCTCCCCGGGACAGGGTAAAGCAGATACGCAGTATTTT. The chain carries TRBV5-6 and TRBJ2-3; 9 nucleotides agree with TRBD1. The CDR3 spans 16 residues. Germline V CDR1 and CDR2: SGHDT, YYEEEE. Trimming removed 3 bases from V and 4 bases from J; junction bases left unmatched: 9.

The chain uses TRBV5-4 and TRBJ1-2; TRBD1 matches at 7 bases. This CDR3 is built from 14 residues. Losses at the gene ends were 3 bases for V and 5 bases for J; bases not matched to a gene: 7. Germline CDR1 reads SGHNT; CDR2 reads YYREEE (reference sequence). The CDR3 reads CASSSTGNRYGYTF. The CDR3 bases are TGTGCCAGCAGCTCGACAGGGAATCGGTATGGCTACACCTTC.

V gene TRBV2 combines with J gene TRBJ2-7; a possible D gene is TRBD2 (6 bases). V lost 8 bases and J 4 bases, leaving 12 bases between the germline ends. In germline, CDR1 is SNHLY, CDR2 FYNNEI. The CDR3 is 12 residues long. The CDR3 loop reads CASGGGLYEQYF. DNA of the CDR3: TGTGCCAGCGGGGGAGGTCTTTACGAGCAGTACTTC.

V usage is TRBV5-1 and J usage is TRBJ2-7; tentative D call: TRBD2 (5 bases). The V gene's germline CDR1 is SGHRS and CDR2 YFSETQ. There are 15 residues in the CDR3. Trimming cost V 0 bases and J 3 bases, with 13 bases left between them. CDR3 protein: CASSLAGVGFYEQYF. The CDR3 DNA sequence: TGCGCCAGCAGCTTGGCCGGGGTAGGGTTCTACGAGCAGTACTTC.

This clone was picked up a small number of times. The chain is built from TRBV11-2 and TRBJ2-7; D tentatively reads TRBD1 or TRBD2 (5 bases each). The germline CDR1 and CDR2 sequences are SGHAT and FQNNGV. The CDR3 is 15 residues long. The ends were cut back, 4 bases at V and 7 bases at J, with 20 bases in the middle. The CDR3 DNA sequence: TGTGCCAGCAGCTGGATGAGGGATCAGGGACGAGAGCAGTACTTC. It encodes CASSWMRDQGREQYF.

The count of this clone is one. The chain combines TRBV7-9 with TRBJ2-1; the match to TRBD2 covers 12 bases. The CDR3 contains 16 residues. Germline V gene lookup returns CDR1 SEHNR and CDR2 FQNEAQ (reference sequence). Trimming removed 5 bases from V and 4 bases from J; junction bases left unmatched: 6. Here the CDR3 DNA reads TGTGCCAGCAGCCTACGGACTAGCGGGGCGTACAATGAGCAGTTCTTC. Its protein is CASSLRTSGAYNEQFF.

The rearrangement links TRBV5-1 to TRBJ2-1; possible D gene TRBD2, 5 bases. V was pared by 0 bases and J by 8 bases, with 12 bases between. This CDR3 region has 14 residues. Germline V CDR1 and CDR2: SGHRS, YFSETQ. The CDR3 coding sequence is TGCGCCAGCAGCTTGGCCGGGGTTGGGGATGAGCAGTTCTTC. Amino acids: CASSLAGVGDEQFF.

This clone came up a few times. The chain carries TRBV29-1 and TRBJ2-3; a weak D match, TRBD2 (6 bases). The V and J ends lost 7 bases and 0 bases respectively, with 14 bases between them. Per germline, CDR1 SQVTM and CDR2 ANQGSEA. The CDR3 contains 14 residues. Here the CDR3 reads CSGQWRESTDTQYF. The DNA for the CDR3 is TGCAGCGGTCAGTGGAGGGAGAGCACAGATACGCAGTATTTT.

This chain connects TRBV20-1 to TRBJ1-4; the D is unclear. CDR3 length: 10 residues. Germline lookup yields CDR1 DFQATT and CDR2 SNEGSKA (reference sequence). V was cut by 7 bases and J by 5 bases, with 5 bases left in between. The CDR3 here is CSVQNEKLFF. The DNA of the CDR3 is TGCAGTGTCCAAAATGAAAAACTGTTTTTT.

This sequence joins TRBV6-1 and TRBJ2-7; TRBD2 is a possible D gene (5 bases). This CDR3 is built from 13 residues. V was pared by 7 bases and J by 2 bases, with 12 bases between. Germline V gene lookup returns CDR1 MNHNS and CDR2 SASEGT. This CDR3 reads CASTSGRPYEQYF. The CDR3 coding sequence is TGTGCCAGCACGAGCGGCAGACCCTACGAGCAGTACTTC.

This clone turned up a few times. The chain combines TRBV9 with TRBJ2-3, with D hard to call. Germline CDR1 SGDLS, CDR2 YYNGEE. The ends were cut back, 2 bases at V and 0 bases at J, with 13 bases in the middle. This CDR3 has 16 amino acids. The DNA for the CDR3 is TGTGCCAGCAGCGTCGGAGTTTCCCTTAGCACAGATACGCAGTATTTT. Protein product: CASSVGVSLSTDTQYF.